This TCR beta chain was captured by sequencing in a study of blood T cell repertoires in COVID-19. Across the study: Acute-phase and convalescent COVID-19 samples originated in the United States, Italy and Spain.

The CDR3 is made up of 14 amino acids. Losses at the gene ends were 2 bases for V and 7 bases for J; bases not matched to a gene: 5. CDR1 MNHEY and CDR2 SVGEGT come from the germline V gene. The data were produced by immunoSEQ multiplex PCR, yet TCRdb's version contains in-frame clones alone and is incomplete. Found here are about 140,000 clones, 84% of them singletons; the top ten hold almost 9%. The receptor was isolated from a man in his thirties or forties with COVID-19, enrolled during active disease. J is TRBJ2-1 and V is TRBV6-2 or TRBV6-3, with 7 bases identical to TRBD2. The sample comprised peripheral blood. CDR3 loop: CASSYPPGGNEQFF. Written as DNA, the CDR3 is TGTGCCAGCAGTTACCCTCCCGGGGGGAATGAGCAGTTCTTC.